This T cell receptor beta chain was captured in a study of cytomegalovirus exposure and HLA in healthy donors. Note on this clone: What it binds is not known.

PCR amplification relied on 60 Vbeta primers (plus 13 Jbeta primers). The repertoire was sequenced with immunoSEQ multiplex PCR; TCRdb's copy has only in-frame clones and lacks some. The table has 150,000 to 200,000 clones, over 65% seen once. Nominally healthy donors were sampled, though unrecorded immune exposures were likely. Study-level results: The majority of TCR sequences were rare, yet some public TCRs appeared in many donors.

V was cut by 3 bases and J by 5 bases, with 11 bases left in between. Per germline, CDR1 SGDLS and CDR2 YYNGEE. The CDR3 length is 13 residues. This chain connects TRBV9 to TRBJ1-1; perhaps TRBD1 as D (6 bases). The sequencing sample was made of PBMCs. The TCR originated in a man between 40 and 49 years old in good health and CMV-seropositive. The CDR3, as DNA: TGTGCCAGCAGCGAACAGGGTCGGACTGAAGCTTTCTTT. It codes for CASSEQGRTEAFF.